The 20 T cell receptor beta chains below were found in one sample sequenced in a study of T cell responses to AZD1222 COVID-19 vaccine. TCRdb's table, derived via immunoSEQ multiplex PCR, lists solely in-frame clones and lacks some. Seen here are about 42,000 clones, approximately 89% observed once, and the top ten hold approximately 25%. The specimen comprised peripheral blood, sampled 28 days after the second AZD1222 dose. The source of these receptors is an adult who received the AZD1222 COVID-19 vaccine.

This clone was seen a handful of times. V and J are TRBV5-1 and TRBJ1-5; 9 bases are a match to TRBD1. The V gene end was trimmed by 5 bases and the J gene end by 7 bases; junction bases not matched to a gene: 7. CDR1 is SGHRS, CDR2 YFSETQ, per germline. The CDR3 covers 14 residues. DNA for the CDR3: TGCGCCAGCAGTACGGGACAGGGAGAGCAGCCCCAGCATTTT. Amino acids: CASSTGQGEQPQHF.

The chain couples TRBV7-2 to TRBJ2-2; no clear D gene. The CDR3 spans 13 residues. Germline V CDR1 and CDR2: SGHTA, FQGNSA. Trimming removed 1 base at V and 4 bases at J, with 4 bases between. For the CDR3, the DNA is TGTGCCAGCAGCTTAGTCTCCACCGGGGAGCTGTTTTTT. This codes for CASSLVSTGELFF.

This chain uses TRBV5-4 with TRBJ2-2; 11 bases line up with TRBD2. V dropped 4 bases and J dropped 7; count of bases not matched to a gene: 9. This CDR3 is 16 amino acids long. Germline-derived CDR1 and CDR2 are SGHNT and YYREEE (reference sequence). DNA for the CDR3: TGTGCCAGCAGCCCCGTAGCGGGGGGGCCGGACGGGGAGCTGTTTTTT. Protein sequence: CASSPVAGGPDGELFF.

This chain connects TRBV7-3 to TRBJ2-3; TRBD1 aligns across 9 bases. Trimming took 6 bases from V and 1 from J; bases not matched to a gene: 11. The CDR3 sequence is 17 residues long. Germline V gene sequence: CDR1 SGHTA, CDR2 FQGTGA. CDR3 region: CASSQSLQGAGTDTQYF. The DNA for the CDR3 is TGTGCCAGCAGTCAAAGTCTACAGGGGGCTGGCACAGATACGCAGTATTTT.

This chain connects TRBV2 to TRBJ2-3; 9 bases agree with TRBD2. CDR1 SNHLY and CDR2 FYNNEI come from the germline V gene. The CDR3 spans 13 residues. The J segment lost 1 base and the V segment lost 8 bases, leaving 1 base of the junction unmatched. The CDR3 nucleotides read TGTGCCAGCCGGACTAGCGGCACAGATACGCAGTATTTT. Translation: CASRTSGTDTQYF.

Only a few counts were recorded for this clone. CDR3 region: CASRKGQLANYGYTF. For the CDR3, the DNA is TGTGCCAGCAGGAAGGGACAGTTAGCTAACTATGGCTACACCTTC. The chain has TRBV2 and TRBJ1-2; 7 bases are shared with TRBD1. V was clipped by 6 bases and J by 0 bases; unmatched bases: 7. Germline CDR1 reads SNHLY; CDR2 reads FYNNEI. The CDR3 runs 15 residues.

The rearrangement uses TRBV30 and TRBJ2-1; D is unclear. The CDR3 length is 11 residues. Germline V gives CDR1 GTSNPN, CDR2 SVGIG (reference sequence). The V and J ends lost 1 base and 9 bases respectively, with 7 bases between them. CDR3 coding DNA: TGTGCCTGGAGTGAGGTGCGTGAGCAGTTCTTC. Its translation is CAWSEVREQFF.

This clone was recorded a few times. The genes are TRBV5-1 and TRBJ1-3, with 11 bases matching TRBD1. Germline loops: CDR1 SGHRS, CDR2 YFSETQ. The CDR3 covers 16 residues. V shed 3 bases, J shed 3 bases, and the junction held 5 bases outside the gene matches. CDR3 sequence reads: CASSSGQGAFGNTIYF. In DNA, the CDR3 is TGCGCCAGCAGCTCCGGACAGGGGGCGTTTGGAAACACCATATATTTT.

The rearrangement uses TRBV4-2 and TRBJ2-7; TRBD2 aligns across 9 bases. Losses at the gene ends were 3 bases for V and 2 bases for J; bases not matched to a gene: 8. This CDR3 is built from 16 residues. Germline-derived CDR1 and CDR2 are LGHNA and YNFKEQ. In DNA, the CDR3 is TGTGCCAGCAGCCAGGCTTCGGCGGGAGGGCCCTACGAGCAGTACTTC. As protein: CASSQASAGGPYEQYF.

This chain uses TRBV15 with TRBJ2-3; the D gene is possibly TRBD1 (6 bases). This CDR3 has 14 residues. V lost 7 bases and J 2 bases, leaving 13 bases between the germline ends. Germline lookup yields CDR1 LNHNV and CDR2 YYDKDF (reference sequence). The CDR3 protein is CATNQGSVTDTQYF. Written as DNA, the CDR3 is TGTGCCACCAATCAGGGGAGTGTCACAGATACGCAGTATTTT.

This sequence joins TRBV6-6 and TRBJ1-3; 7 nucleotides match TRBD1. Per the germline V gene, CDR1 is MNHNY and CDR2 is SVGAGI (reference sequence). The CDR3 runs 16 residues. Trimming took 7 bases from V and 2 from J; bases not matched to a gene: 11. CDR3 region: CASTGGDPRTGNTIYF. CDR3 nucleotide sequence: TGTGCCAGCACAGGGGGGGATCCACGTACTGGAAACACCATATATTTT.

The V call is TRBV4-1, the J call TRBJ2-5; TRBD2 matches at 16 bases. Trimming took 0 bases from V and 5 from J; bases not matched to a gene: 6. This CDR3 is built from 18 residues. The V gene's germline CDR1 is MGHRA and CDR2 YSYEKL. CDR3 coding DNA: TGCGCCAGCAGCCAAGACGGGACTAGCGGGAGGGCCGGCGAGACCCAGTACTTC. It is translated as CASSQDGTSGRAGETQYF.

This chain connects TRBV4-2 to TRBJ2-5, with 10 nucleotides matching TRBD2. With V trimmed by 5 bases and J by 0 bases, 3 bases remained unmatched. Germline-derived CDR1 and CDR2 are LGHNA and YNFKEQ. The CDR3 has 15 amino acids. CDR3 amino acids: CASSSSGGDQETQYF. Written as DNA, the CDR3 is TGTGCCAGCAGCTCCAGCGGGGGGGACCAAGAGACCCAGTACTTC.

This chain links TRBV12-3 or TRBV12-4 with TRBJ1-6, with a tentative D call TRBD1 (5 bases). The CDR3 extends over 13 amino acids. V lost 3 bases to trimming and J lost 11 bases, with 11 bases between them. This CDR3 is CASSFAGQAPLHF. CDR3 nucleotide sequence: TGTGCCAGCAGTTTTGCAGGGCAAGCACCCCTCCACTTT.

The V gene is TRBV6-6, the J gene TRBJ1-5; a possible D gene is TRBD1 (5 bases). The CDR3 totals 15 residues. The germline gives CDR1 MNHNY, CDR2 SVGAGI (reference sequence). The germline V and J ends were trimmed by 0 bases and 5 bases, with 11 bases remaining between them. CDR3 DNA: TGTGCCAGCAGTTACTCGAAGGGGCCGGATCAGCCCCAGCATTTT. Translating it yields CASSYSKGPDQPQHF.

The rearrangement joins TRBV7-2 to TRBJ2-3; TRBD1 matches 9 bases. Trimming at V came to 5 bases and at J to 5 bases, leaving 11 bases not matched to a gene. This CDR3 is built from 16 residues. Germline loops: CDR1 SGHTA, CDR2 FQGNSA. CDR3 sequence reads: CASSTGQGKRGDTQYF. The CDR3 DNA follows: TGTGCCAGCAGCACGGGACAGGGAAAGAGAGGAGATACGCAGTATTTT. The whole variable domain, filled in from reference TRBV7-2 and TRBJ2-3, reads GAGVSQSPSNKVTEKGKDVELRCDPISGHTALYWYRQSLGQGLEFLIYFQGNSAPDKSGLPSDRFSAERTGGSVSTLTIQRTQQEDSAVYLCASSTGQGKRGDTQYFGPGTRLTVL.

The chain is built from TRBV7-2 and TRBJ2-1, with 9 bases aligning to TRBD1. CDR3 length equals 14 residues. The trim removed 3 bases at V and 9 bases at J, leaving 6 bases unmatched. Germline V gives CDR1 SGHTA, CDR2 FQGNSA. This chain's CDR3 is CASSFPGTGREQFF. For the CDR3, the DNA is TGTGCCAGCAGCTTCCCCGGGACAGGGCGTGAGCAGTTCTTC.

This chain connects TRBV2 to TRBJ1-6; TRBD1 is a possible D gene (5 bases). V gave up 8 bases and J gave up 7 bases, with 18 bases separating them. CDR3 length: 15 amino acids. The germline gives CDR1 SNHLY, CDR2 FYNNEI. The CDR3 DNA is TGTGCCAGCGCGGCGGGGGGGTCTGTGAATTCACCCCTCCACTTT. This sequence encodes CASAAGGSVNSPLHF.

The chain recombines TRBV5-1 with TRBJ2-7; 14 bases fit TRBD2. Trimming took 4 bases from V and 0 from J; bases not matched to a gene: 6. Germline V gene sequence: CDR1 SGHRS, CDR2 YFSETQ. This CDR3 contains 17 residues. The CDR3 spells CASSVGTSGRNSYEQYF. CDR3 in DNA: TGCGCCAGCAGCGTGGGGACTAGCGGGAGAAACTCCTACGAGCAGTACTTC.

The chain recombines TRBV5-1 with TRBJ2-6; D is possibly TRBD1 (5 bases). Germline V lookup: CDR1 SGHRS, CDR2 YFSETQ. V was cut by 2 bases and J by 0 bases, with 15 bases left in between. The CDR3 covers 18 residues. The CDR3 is CASSLGASRGSGANVLTF. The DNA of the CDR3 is TGCGCCAGCAGCTTAGGGGCGTCCCGAGGCTCTGGGGCCAACGTCCTGACTTTC.